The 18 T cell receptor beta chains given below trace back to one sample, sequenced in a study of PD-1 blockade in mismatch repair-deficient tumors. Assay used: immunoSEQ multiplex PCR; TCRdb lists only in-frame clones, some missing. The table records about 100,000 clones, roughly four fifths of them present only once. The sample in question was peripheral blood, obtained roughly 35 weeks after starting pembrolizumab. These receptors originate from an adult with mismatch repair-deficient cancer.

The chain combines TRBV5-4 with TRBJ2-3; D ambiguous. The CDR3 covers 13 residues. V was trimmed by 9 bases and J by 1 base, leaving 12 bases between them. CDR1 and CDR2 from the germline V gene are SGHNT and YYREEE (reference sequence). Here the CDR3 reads CATQPGGTDTQYF. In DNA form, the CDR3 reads TGTGCCACCCAGCCCGGAGGCACAGATACGCAGTATTTT.

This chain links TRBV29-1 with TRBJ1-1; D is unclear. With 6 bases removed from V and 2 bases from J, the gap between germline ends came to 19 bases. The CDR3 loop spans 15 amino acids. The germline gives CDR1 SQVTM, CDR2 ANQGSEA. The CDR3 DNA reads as TGCAGCGTCTCCAGTGAGATGGTTGGAAACACTGAAGCTTTCTTT. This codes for CSVSSEMVGNTEAFF.

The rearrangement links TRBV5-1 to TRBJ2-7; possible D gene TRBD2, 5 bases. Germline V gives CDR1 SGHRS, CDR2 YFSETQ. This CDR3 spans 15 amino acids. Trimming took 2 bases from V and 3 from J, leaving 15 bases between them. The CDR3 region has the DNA TGCGCCAGCAGCTTAAGTACCGGGATTAACTACGAGCAGTACTTC. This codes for CASSLSTGINYEQYF.

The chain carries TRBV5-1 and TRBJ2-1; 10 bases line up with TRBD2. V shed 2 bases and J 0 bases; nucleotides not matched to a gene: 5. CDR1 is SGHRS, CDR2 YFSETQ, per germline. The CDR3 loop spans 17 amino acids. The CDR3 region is CASSFASGGSSYNEQFF. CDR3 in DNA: TGCGCCAGCAGCTTCGCTAGCGGGGGAAGCTCCTACAATGAGCAGTTCTTC.

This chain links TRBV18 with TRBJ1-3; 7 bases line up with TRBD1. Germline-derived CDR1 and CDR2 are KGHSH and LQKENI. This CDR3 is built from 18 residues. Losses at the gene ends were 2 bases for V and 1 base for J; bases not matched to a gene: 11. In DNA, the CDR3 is TGTGCCAGCTCACCAAATAGTCCCGGGACAGTATCTGGAAACACCATATATTTT. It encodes CASSPNSPGTVSGNTIYF.

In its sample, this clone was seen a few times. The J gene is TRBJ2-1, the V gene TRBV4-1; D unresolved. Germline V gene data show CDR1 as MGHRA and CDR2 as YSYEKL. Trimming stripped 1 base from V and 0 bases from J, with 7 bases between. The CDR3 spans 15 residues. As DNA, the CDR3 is TGCGCCAGCAGCCAAGCGGACGGCTCCTACAATGAGCAGTTCTTC. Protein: CASSQADGSYNEQFF.

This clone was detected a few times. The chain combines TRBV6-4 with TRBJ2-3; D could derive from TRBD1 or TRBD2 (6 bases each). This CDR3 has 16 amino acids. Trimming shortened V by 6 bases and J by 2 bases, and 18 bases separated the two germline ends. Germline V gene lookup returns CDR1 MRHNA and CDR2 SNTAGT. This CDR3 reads CASSDGRGGNTDTQYF. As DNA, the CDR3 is TGTGCCAGCAGCGACGGACGAGGGGGGAACACAGATACGCAGTATTTT.

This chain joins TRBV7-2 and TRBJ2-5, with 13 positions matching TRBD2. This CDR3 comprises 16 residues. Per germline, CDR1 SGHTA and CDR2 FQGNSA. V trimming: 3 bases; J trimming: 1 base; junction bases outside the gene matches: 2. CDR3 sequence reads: CASSLTSGRSQETQYF. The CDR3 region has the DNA TGTGCCAGCAGCTTGACTAGCGGGAGGTCCCAAGAGACCCAGTACTTC.

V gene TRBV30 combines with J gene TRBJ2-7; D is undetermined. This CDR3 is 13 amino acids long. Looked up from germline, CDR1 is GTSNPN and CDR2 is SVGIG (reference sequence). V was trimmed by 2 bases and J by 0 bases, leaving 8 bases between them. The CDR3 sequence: CAWSRKYSYEQYF. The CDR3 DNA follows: TGTGCCTGGAGTAGGAAGTACTCCTACGAGCAGTACTTC.

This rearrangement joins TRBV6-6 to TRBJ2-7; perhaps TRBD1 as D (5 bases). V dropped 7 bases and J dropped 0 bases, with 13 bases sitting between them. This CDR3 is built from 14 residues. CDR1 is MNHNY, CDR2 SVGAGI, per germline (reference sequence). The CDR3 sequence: CASIWGRGSYEQYF. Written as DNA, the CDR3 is TGTGCCAGCATTTGGGGTAGGGGCTCCTACGAGCAGTACTTC.

CDR3 residues: CASSPGTGSTDTQYF. The CDR3 nucleotides read TGCGCCAGCAGCCCCGGGACAGGGTCGACAGATACGCAGTATTTT. The V call is TRBV4-1, the J call TRBJ2-3; TRBD1 agrees at 9 bases. With 4 bases clipped from V and 3 bases from J, the junction kept 5 bases outside the gene matches. CDR1 MGHRA and CDR2 YSYEKL come from the germline V gene. The CDR3 runs 15 residues.

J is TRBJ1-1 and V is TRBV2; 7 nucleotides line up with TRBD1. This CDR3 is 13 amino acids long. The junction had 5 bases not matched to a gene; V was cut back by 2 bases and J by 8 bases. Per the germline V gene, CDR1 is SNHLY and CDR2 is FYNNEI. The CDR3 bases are TGTGCCAGCAGTGAAAGACCGACAGGGGAAGCTTTCTTT. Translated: CASSERPTGEAFF.

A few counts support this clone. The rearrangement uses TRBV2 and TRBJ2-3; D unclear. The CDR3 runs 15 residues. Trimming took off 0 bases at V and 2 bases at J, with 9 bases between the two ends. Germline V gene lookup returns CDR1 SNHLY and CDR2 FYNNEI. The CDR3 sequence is CASSEARTDTDTQYF. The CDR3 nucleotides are TGTGCCAGCAGTGAAGCGCGAACTGACACAGATACGCAGTATTTT.

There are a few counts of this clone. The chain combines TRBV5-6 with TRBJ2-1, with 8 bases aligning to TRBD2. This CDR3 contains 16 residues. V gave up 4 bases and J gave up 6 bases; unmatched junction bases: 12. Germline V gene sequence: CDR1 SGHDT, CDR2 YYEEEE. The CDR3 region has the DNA TGTGCCAGCAGCCCCGAAAGCGGGAGAAGGGTCAATGAGCAGTTCTTC. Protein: CASSPESGRRVNEQFF.

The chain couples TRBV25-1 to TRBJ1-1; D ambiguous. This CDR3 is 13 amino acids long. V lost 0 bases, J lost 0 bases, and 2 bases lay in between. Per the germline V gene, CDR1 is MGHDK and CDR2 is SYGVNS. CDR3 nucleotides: TGTGCCAGCAGTGAATATCTGAACACTGAAGCTTTCTTT. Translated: CASSEYLNTEAFF.

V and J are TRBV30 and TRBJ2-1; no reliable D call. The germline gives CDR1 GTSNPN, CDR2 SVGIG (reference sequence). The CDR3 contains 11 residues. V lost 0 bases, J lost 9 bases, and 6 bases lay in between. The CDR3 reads CAWSVGGEQFF. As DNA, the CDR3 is TGTGCCTGGAGTGTAGGTGGTGAGCAGTTCTTC.

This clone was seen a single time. The CDR3 nucleotides are TGCGCCAGCAGCCAGACTCCCGGGACGGCCACAACTAATGAAAAACTGTTTTTT. As protein: CASSQTPGTATTNEKLFF. This sequence joins TRBV4-1 and TRBJ1-4, with D possibly matching TRBD1 (5 bases). This CDR3 is built from 18 residues. Looked up from germline, CDR1 is MGHRA and CDR2 is YSYEKL. Trimming pared 3 bases from V and 0 bases from J, leaving 17 bases between.

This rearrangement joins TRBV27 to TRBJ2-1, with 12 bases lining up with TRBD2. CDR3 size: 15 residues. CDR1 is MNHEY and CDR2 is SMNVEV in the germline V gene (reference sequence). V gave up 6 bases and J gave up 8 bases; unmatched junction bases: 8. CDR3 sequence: CASSRPGLAGDEQFF. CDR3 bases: TGTGCCAGCAGCCGACCGGGACTAGCGGGTGATGAGCAGTTCTTC.